The entry below gives a single TCR beta chain sequence along with its context. The target of this receptor is not known. The input lacks base qualities; no much larger clone sits a single base away. The cohort comprised some 700 healthy bone marrow donors. All cohort members were sampled while nominally healthy, although unrecorded immune exposures were likely present. The donor tested CMV seropositive and was one of the 289 seropositive cohort members. A peripheral blood sample was collected from each donor, and TCR beta sequencing was performed on peripheral blood mononuclear cells. The Qiagen DNeasy Blood Extraction Kit was used to extract genomic DNA from the blood cell samples. This specimen comes from a study of cytomegalovirus exposure and HLA in healthy donors (dated by TCRdb to about 2017). Notes on the research overall: An earlier analysis of some 600 of the donors reported under 300 Gb of sequence data and 117 million unique TCR beta sequences obtained from some 170 million T cells. Class I and class II HLA loci were covered by the typing at four-digit resolution. To predict cytomegalovirus infection status, the study brought together high-throughput TCR immunosequencing, statistical association of individual TCRs with disease status, and machine learning. On average, roughly 240,000 unique TCR beta nucleotide sequences were sequenced per donor among about 400 genotyped donors of the cohort, with roughly 20% of those sequences being non-productive. In an earlier analysis of a few hundred of the donors, high-throughput TCR beta sequencing was used to judge whether each TCR beta V gene segment behaved as functional or pseudogenic. The study aimed to test whether signatures of past pathogen exposure could be identified by cataloging public T cell receptors. A later analysis re-examined previously published TCR beta repertoires from about 670 donors and added high-resolution HLA genotyping to investigate patterns of TCR occurrence. A handful of DR-DQ haplotypes were handled as single units for association and clustering because linkage in the cohort was strong. The later analysis used no new phenotypic data to find candidate immune exposures, relying instead on TCR beta sequences and their occurrence across donors. Of the roughly 400 genotyped donors, approximately 82% fell in the genetic ancestry cluster associated with self-reported Caucasian donors. Besides the first cohort of more than 650 subjects, a separate validation cohort made up of roughly 120 different subjects was used. Typing coverage varied by locus: about 620-640 donors for A, B, C, DRB1 and DQB1; roughly 560 for DQA1; approximately 570 for DPA1; 450 to 480 for DPB1. The T cell repertoires of 700 or so subjects were profiled by immunosequencing and related to cytomegalovirus serostatus. All discovery cohort repertoires had been generated on a single sequencing platform. A later genetic analysis took genome-wide SNP genotypes for about three fifths of the roughly 700 donors and used that subset as a discovery cohort. Donor age, sex, ethnicity and CMV serostatus were compiled together with the repertoire data. An early release covering roughly 600 HLA-typed donors comprised about 290 gigabases of sequencing data and around 86 million unique TCR sequences. General study outcomes and caveats: When HLA alleles, especially DR and DQ, strongly co-occurred, attributing TCR associations to individual alleles was difficult. In this cohort, only TCR beta chains were sequenced, and detectable features were limited by the absence of alpha or paired-chain data. Because counts were too low, roughly 18 rarely observed V segments, including chromosome 9 orphons, were left out of the earlier analysis of several hundred of the donors. The authors suggested that the approach could potentially be extended to other disease states and immunological phenotypes. Linkage disequilibrium might explain the correlated functional status among segregating V segments, but an unknown experimental factor could not be ruled out. Sequencing depth was assumed to be roughly uniform across donors in the presence/absence analyses, though that assumption may not hold. The study listed 150 to 200 TCR beta chains as associated with cytomegalovirus. The classifier was reported to diagnose cytomegalovirus status with high specificity and sensitivity in both the original and validation cohorts. Most TCR sequences were observed very rarely across donors, whereas some public TCRs were present in many individuals. Some IMGT-functional V segments, including TRBV6-2 and TRBV6-3, could not be distinguished by the 87-base-pair reads and were therefore excluded. A later analysis reported that several top co-occurrence clusters appeared linked to parvovirus B19, influenza, CMV and Epstein-Barr virus. In a later analysis, the rate of TCR association differed among HLA loci, with DRB1 alleles having the most associated TCRs and HLA-C alleles having the fewest. A further reported finding was that TCR beta sequences accurately predicted the HLA-A and HLA-B alleles for most subjects in the first cohort. In a later genetic analysis, fewer N-insertions in productive TCRs were reported among donors in an Asian-associated ancestry cluster than the roughly 710-donor mean. In a later analysis, around 15,000 TCR beta sequences were associated with specific HLA alleles at a false discovery rate of 0.05. A later analysis found that HLA-associated TCR beta chains were more clonally expanded and had lower generation probabilities than equally common non-associated chains. In vitro tests confirmed that three of the cytomegalovirus-associated TCR beta chains recognize cytomegalovirus antigens. An earlier analysis of 450 to 750 of the donors showed that most TCR beta V segments appeared in productive rearrangements either about 87% or about 30% of the time, which broadly matched IMGT annotations. CMV serostatus was the only immune exposure information available for the cohort. Because HLA typing was missing for some donors at each locus, association tests included only the typed subset. A later genetic analysis associated a missense DCLRE1C variant with V-gene and J-gene trimming of TCR beta chains, and an independent cohort replicated the association. A cluster of highly shared sequence variants was judged likely to represent a technical artifact of the sequencing pipeline. A later analysis found that most CMV-associated TCR beta chains appeared HLA-restricted, with HLA associations seemingly driven largely by CMV exposure.

As encoded in the germline V gene (reference sequence), CDR1 is LNHNV while CDR2 is YYDKDF. Trimming takes 5 bases from V and 3 bases from J, and the germline ends sit 22 bases apart. The CDR3 measures 17 amino acids from cysteine to phenylalanine. Just CDR3 DNA is preserved here, 51 bases in frame from base 1. The library came from the immunoSEQ multiplex PCR assay. For the multiplex PCR, a mixture combining 60 forward primers for TCR Vbeta segments and 13 reverse primers for TCR Jbeta segments was used. A multiplex PCR assay on genomic DNA amplified the CDR3 region of rearranged TCR beta genes. The amplified TCR beta libraries were sequenced on the Illumina HiSeq System as 87-base-pair reads. The authors' analysis ran thus. Across the roughly 640 repertoires, a later analysis counted roughly 84 million unique TCR beta chains, some 11 million of which were shared by at least two donors. Raw reads were error-corrected and collapsed into unique sequences by a nearest-neighbor algorithm in which closely related sequences were merged to remove PCR and sequencing errors. V, D and J gene segments were assigned by aligning CDR3 sequences to IMGT reference sequences. For a sequence to be retained, at least a six-nucleotide match to both a V gene segment and a J gene segment was required. Rearrangements were called productive when the CDR3 lacked stop codons and stayed in frame with V and J; all others were non-productive. Following IMGT convention, CDR3 was defined as the stretch from the second conserved V-encoded cysteine up to the conserved J-encoded phenylalanine. The earlier analysis of about 530 of the donors excluded any sequence lacking an unambiguous match to a single V gene segment. An earlier analysis of several hundred of the donors called V segments functional above 56.7% productive rearrangements and segregating when the between-donor standard deviation exceeded 5%. To diagnose cytomegalovirus status from the catalog of TCR beta chain sequences, a statistical classification framework was built. V and J gene assignment, in a later analysis, came from comparing TCR nucleotide sequences with IMGT/GENE-DB human TR gene sequences. In a later analysis, CDR3 sequences and most-parsimonious VDJ recombination scenarios were assigned using the TCRdist pipeline. In a later analysis, each TCR beta chain was defined by its CDR3 amino acid sequence together with its V-gene family, and reads without a unique V-gene family were excluded. In a later analysis, several hundred highly shared, low-generation-probability nucleotide sequences were removed to address suspected cross-contamination and a sequencing artifact. In a later analysis, a clonal expansion index for each public chain was calculated from normalized within-repertoire ranks of inferred template counts. A later analysis computed generation probabilities with a VDJ recombination model fitted to out-of-frame rearrangements, and checked the results against IGoR. A later analysis scored TCR-TCR, TCR-HLA and TCR-CMV co-occurrence with hypergeometric tests, applying a repertoire-size bias correction to TCR pairs. False discovery rates were estimated in a later analysis by permuting HLA or CMV assignments 20 times. A later analysis grouped co-occurring TCRs with DBSCAN, adding TCRdist sequence similarity when clustering within HLA-allele-positive subsets. For co-occurrence clustering, repertoires with fewer than 30,000 or more than 120,000 public chains were excluded, along with five or six repertoires with anomalous nucleotide sharing. Here the immuneACCESS table is served through TCRdb, limited to in-frame sequences with V and J called. Missing clones are a known gap in these copies; in checked studies unresolved V genes cover under half, and the rest lacks a known reason. V, J and clone size reflect that table, while D and trimming were determined from the DNA. The sample includes 150,000 or so clones, with 70% to 85% observed a single time. The leading ten clones occupy roughly 1.4% of the sample.

Material for sequencing was PBMCs. The rearrangement joined TRBV15 to TRBJ1-1, with TRBD1 as a weak D call on 6 bases. This sequence originates from a man between 25 and 39 years old in good health and CMV-seropositive. The CDR3 loop reads CATSSPPTQGSYTEAFF. In nucleotides, the sequence is TGTGCCACCAGCTCTCCCCCTACACAGGGTTCGTACACTGAAGCTTTCTTT.